This T cell receptor (beta chain) was identified during a study of shared clonotypes between healthy human individuals. Study-wide findings and caveats: Clonotype sharing among donors likely depends on sequencing depth.

Germline loops: CDR1 LNHDA, CDR2 SQIVND (reference sequence). This CDR3 region has 13 residues. V was clipped by 5 bases and J by 9 bases, with 14 bases between them. Genomic DNA for unsorted samples, which was extracted with the QIAamp DNA Blood Mini kit, came from 99 million or so PBMCs. Tens of thousands of T cell genomes, or roughly 320 ng DNA, went into unsorted PBMC replicate PCRs. Original data processing: ImmunoSEQ yielded junction-only sequences lacking quality scores, so filtering differed. Profiled with immunoSEQ multiplex PCR; TCRdb holds only in-frame clones, not every one. The D gene and trimming were derived from the DNA, and the V and J assignments and clone size from that table. The sample includes around 480,000 clones, about three quarters seen only once; the top ten take about an eighth. A remark on this clone: Its antigen remains unidentified.

The chain uses TRBV19 and TRBJ2-1; D may correspond to TRBD1 or TRBD2 (5 bases each). The source is a woman in her thirties or forties in good health. Some clones in this sample may be carry-over from other donors' samples. The sequenced material came from PBMCs. The CDR3 DNA reads TGTGCCAGTAGTGACACTAGGGGTAGTGAGCAGTTCTTC. This gives the protein CASSDTRGSEQFF. The variable domain in full, with the rest retrieved from reference TRBV19 and TRBJ2-1, is DGGITQSPKYLFRKEGQNVTLSCEQNLNHDAMYWYRQDPGQGLRLIYYSQIVNDFQKGDIAEGYSVSREKKESFPLTVTSAQKNPTAFYLCASSDTRGSEQFFGPGTRLTVL.